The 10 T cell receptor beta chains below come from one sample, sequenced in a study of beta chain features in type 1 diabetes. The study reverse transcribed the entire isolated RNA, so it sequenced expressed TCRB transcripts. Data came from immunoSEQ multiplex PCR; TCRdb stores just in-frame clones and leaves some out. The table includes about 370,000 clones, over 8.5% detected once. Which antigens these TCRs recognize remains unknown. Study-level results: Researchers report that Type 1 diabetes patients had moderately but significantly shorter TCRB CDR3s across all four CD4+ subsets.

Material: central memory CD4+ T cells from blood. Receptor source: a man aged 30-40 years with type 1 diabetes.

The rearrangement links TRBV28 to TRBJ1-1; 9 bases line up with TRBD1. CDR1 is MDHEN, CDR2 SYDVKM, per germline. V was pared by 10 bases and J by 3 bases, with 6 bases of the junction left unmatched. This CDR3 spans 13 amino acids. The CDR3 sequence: CAIQQGAHTEAFF. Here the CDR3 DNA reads TGTGCCATACAACAGGGGGCGCACACTGAAGCTTTCTTT.

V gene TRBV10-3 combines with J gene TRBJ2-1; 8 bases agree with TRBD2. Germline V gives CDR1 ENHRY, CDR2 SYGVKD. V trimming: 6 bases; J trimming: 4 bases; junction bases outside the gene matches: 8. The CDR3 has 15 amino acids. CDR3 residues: CAIRVLAGNYNEQFF. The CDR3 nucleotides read TGTGCCATCAGGGTCCTAGCGGGTAATTACAATGAGCAGTTCTTC.

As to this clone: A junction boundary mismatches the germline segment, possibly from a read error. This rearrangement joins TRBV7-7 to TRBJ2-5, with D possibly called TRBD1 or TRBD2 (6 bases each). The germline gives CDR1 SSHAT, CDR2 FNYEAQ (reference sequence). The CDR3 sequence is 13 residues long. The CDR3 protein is CASSDRGRETQYF. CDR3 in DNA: TGTGCTAGCAGCGATCGGGGGCGGGAGACCCAGTACTTC.

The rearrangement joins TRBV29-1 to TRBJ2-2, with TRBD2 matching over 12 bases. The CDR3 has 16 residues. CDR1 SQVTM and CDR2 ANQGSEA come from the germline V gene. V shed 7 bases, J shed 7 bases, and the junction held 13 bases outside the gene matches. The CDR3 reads CSGVQGGLAGNGELFF. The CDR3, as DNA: TGCAGCGGTGTACAGGGTGGACTAGCGGGAAACGGGGAGCTGTTTTTT.

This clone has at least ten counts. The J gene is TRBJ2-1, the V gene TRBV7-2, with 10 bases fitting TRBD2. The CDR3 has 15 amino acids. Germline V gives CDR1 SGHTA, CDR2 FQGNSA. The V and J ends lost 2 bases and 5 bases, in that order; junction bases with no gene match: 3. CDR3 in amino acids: CASSLSSGRDNEQFF. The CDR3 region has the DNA TGTGCCAGCAGCTTATCTAGCGGGAGAGACAATGAGCAGTTCTTC.

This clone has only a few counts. This CDR3 is CASRPGERGNQPQHF. CDR3 coding DNA: TGTGCCAGTAGACCAGGGGAGAGGGGCAATCAGCCCCAGCATTTT. This chain connects TRBV19 to TRBJ1-5, with TRBD1 as a possible D gene (6 bases). Looked up from germline, CDR1 is LNHDA and CDR2 is SQIVND (reference sequence). V was trimmed by 6 bases and J by 2 bases, leaving 14 bases between them. This CDR3 has 15 residues.

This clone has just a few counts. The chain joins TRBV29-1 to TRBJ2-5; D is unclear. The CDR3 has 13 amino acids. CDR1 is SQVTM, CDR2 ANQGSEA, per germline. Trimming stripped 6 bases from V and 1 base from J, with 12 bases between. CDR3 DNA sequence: TGCAGCGTGTCAAACGGAATCCAAGAGACCCAGTACTTC. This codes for CSVSNGIQETQYF.

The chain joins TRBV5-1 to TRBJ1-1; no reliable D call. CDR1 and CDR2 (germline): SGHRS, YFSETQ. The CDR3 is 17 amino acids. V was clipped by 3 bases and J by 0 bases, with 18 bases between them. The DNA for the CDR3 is TGCGCCAGCAGCTATAGGTGGGCGGGCGAAATGAACACTGAAGCTTTCTTT. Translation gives CASSYRWAGEMNTEAFF. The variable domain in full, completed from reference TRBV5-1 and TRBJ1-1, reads KAGVTQTPRYLIKTRGQQVTLSCSPISGHRSVSWYQQTPGQGLQFLFEYFSETQRNKGNFPGRFSGRQFSNSRSEMNVSTLELGDSALYLCASSYRWAGEMNTEAFFGQGTRLTVV.

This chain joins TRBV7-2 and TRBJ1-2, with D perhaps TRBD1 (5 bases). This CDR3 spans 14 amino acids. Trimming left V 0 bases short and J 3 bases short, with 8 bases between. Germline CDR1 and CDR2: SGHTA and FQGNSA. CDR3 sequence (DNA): TGTGCCAGCAGCTTAGCTCGAGGGGACTATGGCTACACCTTC. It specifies CASSLARGDYGYTF.

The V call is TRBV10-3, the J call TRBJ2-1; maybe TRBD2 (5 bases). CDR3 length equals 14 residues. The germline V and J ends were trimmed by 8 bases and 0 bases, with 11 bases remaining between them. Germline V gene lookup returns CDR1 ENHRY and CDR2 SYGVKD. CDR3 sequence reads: CAISGGLSYNEQFF. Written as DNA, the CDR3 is TGTGCCATCTCCGGCGGACTCTCCTACAATGAGCAGTTCTTC.